Reported below is one T cell receptor (beta chain). Assay used: immunoSEQ multiplex PCR; TCRdb lists only in-frame clones, some missing. Among 550,000 to 800,000 clones, around 85% were seen once, and the ten largest hold 0.0095% to 0.011%. Per the germline V gene, CDR1 is SGHVS and CDR2 is FQNEAQ. This CDR3 comprises 16 residues. After removal of 8 bases from V and 1 base from J, the junction contained 13 bases not matched to a gene. These data belong to a study of shared T cell receptors in the human thymus. A further study also used this sample, focusing on human thymus T cells. From that report: Donation came from healthy Finnish infants having corrective surgery for congenital heart defects. Thymic samples were excised during corrective heart operations.

The TCR was taken from a girl less than two years old with a congenital heart defect. The genes are TRBV7-8 and TRBJ1-1; 7 nucleotides match TRBD1. The sample was thymocytes. The CDR3 here is CASRGEVTGSNTEAFF. The CDR3, as DNA: TGTGCCAGCCGAGGAGAAGTGACAGGGTCGAACACTGAAGCTTTCTTT. The full variable domain, in which reference TRBV7-8 and TRBJ1-1 provide the parts outside the CDR3, is GAGVSQSPRYKVAKRGQDVALRCDPISGHVSLFWYQQALGQGPEFLTYFQNEAQLDKSGLPSDRFFAERPEGSVSTLKIQRTQQEDSAVYLCASRGEVTGSNTEAFFGQGTRLTVV.